This TCR beta chain was profiled in a study of blood T cell repertoires in COVID-19. V was cut by 4 bases and J by 6 bases, with 16 bases left in between. This CDR3 has 16 residues. Germline-derived CDR1 and CDR2 are MNHEY and SVGAGI. In the source study's methods: Scientists estimated how many nucleated cells there were by amplifying reference gene primers. TCRdb keeps only in-frame clones here, not all; method: immunoSEQ multiplex PCR. The D gene and trimming were derived from the DNA, and the V and J assignments and clone size from that table. Of 95,000 to 150,000 clones in the sample, roughly 72% were seen once. This clone was seen just once.

The sequenced material came from peripheral blood. V usage is TRBV6-5 and J usage is TRBJ1-6; D might be TRBD1 (5 bases). The clonotype originates from a man older than 75 with COVID-19, enrolled during active disease. The CDR3, as DNA: TGTGCCAGCAGTTTCTCGCCGGGGGACTCTAATTCACCCCTCCACTTT. Translated, it gives CASSFSPGDSNSPLHF.